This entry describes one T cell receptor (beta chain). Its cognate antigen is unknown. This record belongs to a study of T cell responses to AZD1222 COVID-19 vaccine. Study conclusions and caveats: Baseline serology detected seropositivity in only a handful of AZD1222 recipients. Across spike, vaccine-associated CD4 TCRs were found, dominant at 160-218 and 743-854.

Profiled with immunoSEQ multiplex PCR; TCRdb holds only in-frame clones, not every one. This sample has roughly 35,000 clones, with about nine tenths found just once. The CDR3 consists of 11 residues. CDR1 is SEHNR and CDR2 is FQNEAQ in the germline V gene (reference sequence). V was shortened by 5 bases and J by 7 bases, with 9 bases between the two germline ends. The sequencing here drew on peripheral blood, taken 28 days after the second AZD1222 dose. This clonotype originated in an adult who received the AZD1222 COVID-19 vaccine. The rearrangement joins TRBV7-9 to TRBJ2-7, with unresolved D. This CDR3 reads CASSDPGEQYF. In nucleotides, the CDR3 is TGTGCCAGCAGCGACCCCGGTGAGCAGTACTTC.